A selection of T cell receptor beta chains follows, all from one sample in a study of T cell responses to AZD1222 COVID-19 vaccine. The assay was immunoSEQ multiplex PCR, and TCRdb's table has in-frame clones only and misses some. The sample consists of 100,000 to 150,000 clones, roughly 90% of them appearing once. Sample: peripheral blood, taken on day 0 of AZD1222 vaccination. The receptors stem from an adult in good health. Each CDR3 is given with its conserved first and last residue. Each record gives: clone size, V gene, J gene, D gene, CDR3 protein, CDR3 DNA. D genes are given only for firm matches. Clone size is not always given. Where it is, it says once, few, many or a class for expanded clones.

>NA|TRBV5-1|TRBJ1-1|NA
CASSRGEIIEAFF
TGCGCCAGCAGCCGTGGTGAGATAATTGAAGCTTTCTTT
>NA|TRBV3-1/TRBV3-2|TRBJ2-3|NA
CASSPASTDTQYF
TGTGCCAGCAGCCCAGCTAGCACAGATACGCAGTATTTT
>NA|TRBV2|TRBJ1-2|TRBD1
CASQKSGQGIGYGYTF
TGTGCCAGCCAAAAGTCGGGACAGGGGATCGGGTATGGCTACACCTTC
>NA|TRBV4-1|TRBJ1-5|TRBD1
CASSLQGANQPQHF
TGCGCCAGCAGCCTACAGGGGGCTAATCAGCCCCAGCATTTT
>few|TRBV28|TRBJ1-1|TRBD1
CASRLGQPNTEAFF
TGTGCCAGCAGGCTGGGACAGCCGAACACTGAAGCTTTCTTT
>NA|TRBV9|TRBJ2-7|TRBD2
CASSKGTSGDFTYEQYF
TGTGCCAGCAGCAAGGGGACTAGCGGGGATTTTACCTACGAGCAGTACTTC
>once|TRBV28|TRBJ1-2|TRBD1
CASKPPWTGFLYGYTF
TGTGCCAGCAAACCCCCCTGGACAGGGTTTCTTTATGGCTACACCTTC
>NA|TRBV7-2|TRBJ2-7|TRBD2
CASSSRTSGGEQYF
TGTGCCAGCAGCTCCAGGACTAGCGGGGGAGAGCAGTACTTC
>NA|TRBV19|TRBJ1-6|NA
CATREESYNSPLHF
TGTGCCACCAGGGAGGAGTCCTATAATTCACCCCTCCACTTT
>NA|TRBV5-1|TRBJ1-3|NA
CASSLDTSGNTIYF
TGCGCCAGCAGCTTGGATACCTCTGGAAACACCATATATTTT
>NA|TRBV18|TRBJ2-5|NA
CASSRWQDSKETQYF
TGTGCCAGCTCCCGATGGCAGGATAGCAAAGAGACCCAGTACTTC
>NA|TRBV4-3|TRBJ1-1|NA
CASSQTARTDNYEAFF
TGCGCCAGCAGCCAAACCGCCCGGACAGATAATTATGAAGCTTTCTTT
>NA|TRBV2|TRBJ2-2|NA
CASRSKGLDTGELFF
TGTGCCAGCCGCAGTAAGGGCTTAGACACCGGGGAGCTGTTTTTT
>NA|TRBV4-3|TRBJ1-3|NA
CASSPSTTELRYF
TGCGCCAGCAGCCCGTCCACAACGGAGCTGAGGTATTTT
>NA|TRBV28|TRBJ1-2|NA
CASSLRASLYGYTF
TGTGCCAGCAGTTTGAGGGCCAGCCTCTATGGCTACACCTTC
>NA|TRBV25-1|TRBJ2-2|NA
CASSDPRGTGELFF
TGTGCCAGCAGTGACCCTCGGGGCACCGGGGAGCTGTTTTTT
>NA|TRBV29-1|TRBJ1-1|NA
CSGTGLRGPTEAFF
TGCAGCGGTACAGGGTTGAGGGGCCCCACTGAAGCTTTCTTT